Listed below are T cell receptor beta chains from one sample, sequenced in a study of blood T cells in healthy people across ages. TCRdb re-derived calls from the 5' RACE reads in MiXCR, one entry per CDR3 protein. The data show some 1 million distinct CDR3 sequences, more than 40% seen once. The sample was blood. These receptors were obtained from a woman aged 55-69 years in good health. The CDR3 runs from the conserved cysteine through the conserved F or W. Fields, in order: V gene, J gene, D gene, clone size, CDR3 protein, CDR3 DNA. The D gene is left open where the match is weak. For some rows the clone size is stated as once, few or many, or as a class when expanded; others skip it.

TRBV20-1	TRBJ2-3	TRBD2	many	CSAEREGDTQYF	TGCAGTGCTGAGCGGGAGGGAGATACGCAGTATTTT
TRBV20-1	TRBJ1-2	TRBD1	-	CSAPHPAGGRNYGYTF	TGCAGTGCTCCGCATCCCGCAGGGGGCAGAAACTATGGCTACACCTTC
TRBV13	TRBJ2-7	-	-	CASSGLRDEQYF	TGTGCCAGCAGCGGCCTTAGGGACGAGCAGTACTTC
TRBV6-6	TRBJ2-6	TRBD1	-	CANRGTSGANVLTF	TGTGCCAACAGGGGTACCTCTGGGGCCAACGTCCTGACTTTC
TRBV6-5	TRBJ1-2	-	-	CASSYAGQGNGYTF	TGTGCCAGCAGTTACGCGGGTCAGGGAAATGGCTACACCTTC
TRBV6-2/TRBV6-3	TRBJ2-3	TRBD1	-	CASSYDPRTGAKFDTQYF	TGTGCCAGCAGTTACGACCCCCGGACAGGGGCCAAGTTTGATACGCAGTATTTT
TRBV29-1	TRBJ2-1	TRBD2	-	CSVEAGENEQFF	TGCAGCGTTGAGGCGGGAGAAAATGAGCAGTTCTTC
TRBV7-9	TRBJ1-1	-	-	CASSFGGANTEAFF	TGTGCCAGCAGCTTTGGGGGCGCGAACACTGAAGCTTTCTTT
TRBV19	TRBJ2-1	-	once	CASSTELGNEQFF	TGTGCCAGTAGTACCGAACTGGGCAATGAGCAGTTCTTC
TRBV29-1	TRBJ2-5	-	-	CSGHIETQYF	TGCAGCGGACATATAGAGACCCAGTACTTC
TRBV29-1	TRBJ1-2	-	-	CSVGGDLSYGYTF	TGCAGCGTTGGTGGGGATCTCAGCTATGGCTACACCTTC
TRBV20-1	TRBJ2-7	TRBD2	-	CSANSGMGSYEQYF	TGCAGTGCAAACAGCGGGATGGGTTCCTACGAGCAGTACTTC
TRBV7-3	TRBJ2-3	TRBD1	-	CASSSTGADIDTQYF	TGTGCCAGCAGCTCGACAGGGGCCGATATCGATACGCAGTATTTT
TRBV20-1	TRBJ2-3	-	many	CSAIGVRTAGSTDTQYF	TGCAGTGCTATTGGAGTGAGGACAGCGGGCAGCACAGATACGCAGTATTTT
TRBV20-1	TRBJ2-1	-	-	CSARVERVNEQFF	TGCAGTGCTAGAGTTGAGCGGGTCAATGAGCAGTTCTTC
TRBV5-4	TRBJ2-7	TRBD2	-	CASSLRLAGVEQYF	TGTGCCAGCAGCTTGAGGCTAGCGGGAGTCGAGCAGTACTTC
TRBV28	TRBJ2-7	TRBD2	-	CASSRLAGAEQYF	TGTGCCAGCAGTCGACTAGCGGGAGCCGAGCAGTACTTC
TRBV18	TRBJ2-7	-	-	CASSSQPDYEQYF	TGTGCCAGCTCCTCCCAGCCCGACTACGAGCAGTACTTC
TRBV20-1	TRBJ2-1	TRBD2	few	CSARVLAGVYNERFF	TGCAGTGCTAGAGTTCTAGCGGGAGTCTACAATGAGCGGTTCTTC
TRBV7-9	TRBJ2-1	TRBD1	-	CASSLDRGAANEQFF	TGTGCCAGCAGCTTAGACAGGGGTGCCGCCAATGAGCAGTTCTTC
TRBV27	TRBJ2-3	TRBD2	-	CASSLSIRTSGSIDTQYF	TGTGCCAGCAGTTTATCGATACGGACTAGCGGGAGCATAGATACGCAGTATTTT
TRBV29-1	TRBJ2-2	TRBD1	-	CSVTDRGSGELFF	TGCAGCGTTACAGACAGGGGTAGCGGGGAGCTGTTTTTT
TRBV19	TRBJ2-1	TRBD2	-	CASSTSGLSSYNEQFF	TGTGCCAGTAGTACTAGCGGGCTAAGCTCCTACAATGAGCAGTTCTTC
TRBV30	TRBJ2-1	-	-	CAWSVRVEQFF	TGTGCCTGGAGTGTACGGGTTGAGCAGTTCTTC
TRBV27	TRBJ2-7	-	few	CASSIDTSYEQYF	TGTGCCAGCAGTATCGACACATCCTACGAGCAGTACTTC
TRBV2	TRBJ2-5	TRBD2	-	CASMTGWGASGRNEQYF	TGTGCCAGCATGACGGGATGGGGGGCTAGCGGGAGAAATGAGCAGTACTTC